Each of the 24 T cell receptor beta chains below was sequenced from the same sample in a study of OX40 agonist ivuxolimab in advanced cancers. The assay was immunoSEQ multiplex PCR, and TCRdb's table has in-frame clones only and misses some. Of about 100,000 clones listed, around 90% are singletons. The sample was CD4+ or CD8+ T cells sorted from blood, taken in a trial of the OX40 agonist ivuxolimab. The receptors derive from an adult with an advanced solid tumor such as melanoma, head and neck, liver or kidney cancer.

For the CDR3, the DNA is TGTGCCAGCAGTTTCGGGGGAGTGGCTTTCTTT. It translates to CASSFGGVAFF. V and J are TRBV6-5 and TRBJ1-1; D is possibly TRBD1 (5 bases). Germline-derived CDR1 and CDR2 are MNHEY and SVGAGI. The CDR3 consists of 11 residues. The V gene lost 4 bases and the J gene lost 11 bases, with 11 bases spanning the gap.

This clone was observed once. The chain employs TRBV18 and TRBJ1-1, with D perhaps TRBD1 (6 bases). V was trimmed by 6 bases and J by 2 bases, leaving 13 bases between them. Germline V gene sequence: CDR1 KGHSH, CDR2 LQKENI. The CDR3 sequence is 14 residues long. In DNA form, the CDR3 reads TGTGCCAGCTCTCCCCGGACAGAAAACACTGAAGCTTTCTTT. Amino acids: CASSPRTENTEAFF.

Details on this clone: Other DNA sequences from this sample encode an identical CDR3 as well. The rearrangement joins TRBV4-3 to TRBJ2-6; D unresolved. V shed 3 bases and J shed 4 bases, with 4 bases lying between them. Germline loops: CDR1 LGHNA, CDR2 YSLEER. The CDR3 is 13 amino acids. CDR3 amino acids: CASSQAGANVLTF. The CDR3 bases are TGCGCCAGCAGCCAGGCGGGGGCCAACGTCCTGACTTTC.

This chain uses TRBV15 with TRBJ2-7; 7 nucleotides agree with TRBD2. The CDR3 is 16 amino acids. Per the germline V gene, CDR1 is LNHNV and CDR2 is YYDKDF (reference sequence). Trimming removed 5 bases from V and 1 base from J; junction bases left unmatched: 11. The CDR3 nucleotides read TGTGCCACCAGCCCCCGAAGGGAGGGAATATCCTACGAGCAGTACTTC. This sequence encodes CATSPRREGISYEQYF.

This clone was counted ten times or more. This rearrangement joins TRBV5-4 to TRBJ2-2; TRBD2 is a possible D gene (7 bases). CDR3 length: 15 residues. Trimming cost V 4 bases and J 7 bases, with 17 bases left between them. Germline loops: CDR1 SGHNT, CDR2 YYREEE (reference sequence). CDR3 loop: CASSQGGRADGELFF. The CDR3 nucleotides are TGTGCCAGCAGCCAAGGGGGGAGGGCCGACGGGGAGCTGTTTTTT.

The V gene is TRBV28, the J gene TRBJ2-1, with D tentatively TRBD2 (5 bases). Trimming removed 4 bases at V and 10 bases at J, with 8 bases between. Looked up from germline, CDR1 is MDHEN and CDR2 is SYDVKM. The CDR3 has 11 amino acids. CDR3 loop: CASSWRLEQFF. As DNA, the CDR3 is TGTGCCAGCAGTTGGAGGCTAGAGCAGTTCTTC.

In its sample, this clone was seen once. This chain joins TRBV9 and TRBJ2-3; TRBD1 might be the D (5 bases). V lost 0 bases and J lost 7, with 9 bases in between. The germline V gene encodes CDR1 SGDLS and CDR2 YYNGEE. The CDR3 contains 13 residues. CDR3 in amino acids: CASSVAGLNTQYF. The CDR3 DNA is TGTGCCAGCAGCGTAGCAGGGCTGAATACGCAGTATTTT.

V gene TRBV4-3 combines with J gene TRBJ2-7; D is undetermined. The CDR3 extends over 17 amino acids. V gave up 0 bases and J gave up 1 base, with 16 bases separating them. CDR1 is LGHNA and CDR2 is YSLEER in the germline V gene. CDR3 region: CASSQDWARMGSYEQYF. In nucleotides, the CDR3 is TGCGCCAGCAGCCAAGATTGGGCGAGAATGGGATCCTACGAGCAGTACTTC.

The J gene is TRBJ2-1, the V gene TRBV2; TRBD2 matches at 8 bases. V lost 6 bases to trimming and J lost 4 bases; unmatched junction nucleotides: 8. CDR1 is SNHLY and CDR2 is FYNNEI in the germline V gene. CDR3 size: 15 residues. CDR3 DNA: TGTGCCAGCAGAGCACTAGCGGAGATATACAATGAGCAGTTCTTC. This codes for CASRALAEIYNEQFF.

CDR3 bases: TGTGCCAGCAGCGTAGGGACGGCCGCCGGACATGAAAAACTGTTTTTT. Translated: CASSVGTAAGHEKLFF. This chain connects TRBV7-2 to TRBJ1-4; D is possibly TRBD1 (5 bases). The CDR3 has 16 residues. From germline, CDR1 is SGHTA and CDR2 FQGNSA. Trimming took 5 bases from V and 6 from J, leaving 19 bases between them.

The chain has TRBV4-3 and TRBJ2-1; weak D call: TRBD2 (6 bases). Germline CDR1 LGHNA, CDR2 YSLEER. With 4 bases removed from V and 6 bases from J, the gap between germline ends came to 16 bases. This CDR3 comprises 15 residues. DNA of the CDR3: TGCGCCAGCAGCCGTCCTGGCGGAGGGATCAATGAGCAGTTCTTC. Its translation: CASSRPGGGINEQFF.

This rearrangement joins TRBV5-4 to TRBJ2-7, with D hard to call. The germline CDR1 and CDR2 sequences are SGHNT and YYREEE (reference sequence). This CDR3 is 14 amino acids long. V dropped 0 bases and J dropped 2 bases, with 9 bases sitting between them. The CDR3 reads CASSLAGMPYEQYF. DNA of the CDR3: TGTGCCAGCAGCTTGGCTGGGATGCCCTACGAGCAGTACTTC. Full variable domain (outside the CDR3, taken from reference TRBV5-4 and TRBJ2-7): ETGVTQSPTHLIKTRGQQVTLRCSSQSGHNTVSWYQQALGQGPQFIFQYYREEENGRGNFPPRFSGLQFPNYSSELNVNALELDDSALYLCASSLAGMPYEQYFGPGTRLTVT.

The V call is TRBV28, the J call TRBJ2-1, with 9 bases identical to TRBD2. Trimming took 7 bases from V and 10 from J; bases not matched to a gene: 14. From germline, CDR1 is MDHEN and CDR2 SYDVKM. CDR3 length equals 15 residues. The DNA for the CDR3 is TGTGCCAGCAAGAATATAGCGGGAGTGGTGGGCGAGCAGTTCTTC. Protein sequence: CASKNIAGVVGEQFF.

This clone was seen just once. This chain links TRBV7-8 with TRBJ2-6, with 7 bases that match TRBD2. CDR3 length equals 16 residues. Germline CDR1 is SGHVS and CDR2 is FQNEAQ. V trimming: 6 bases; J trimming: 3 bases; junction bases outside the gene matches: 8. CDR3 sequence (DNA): TGTGCCAGCAGTTGGGGAGGGTCAAGTGGGGCCAACGTCCTGACTTTC. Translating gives CASSWGGSSGANVLTF.

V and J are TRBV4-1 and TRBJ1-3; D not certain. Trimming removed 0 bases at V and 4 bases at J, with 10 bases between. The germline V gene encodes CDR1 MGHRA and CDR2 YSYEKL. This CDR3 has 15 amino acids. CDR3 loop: CASSQDSGPGNTIYF. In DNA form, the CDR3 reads TGCGCCAGCAGCCAAGATAGTGGCCCAGGAAACACCATATATTTT.

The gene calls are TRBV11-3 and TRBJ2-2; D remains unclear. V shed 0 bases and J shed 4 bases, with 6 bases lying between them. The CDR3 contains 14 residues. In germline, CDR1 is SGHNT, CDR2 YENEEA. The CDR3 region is CASSLEPSTGELFF. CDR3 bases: TGTGCCAGCAGCTTAGAACCGAGCACCGGGGAGCTGTTTTTT.

The CDR3 is CASSHTPKDTQYF. Here the CDR3 DNA reads TGTGCCAGCAGCCATACTCCTAAGGATACGCAGTATTTT. V and J are TRBV4-2 and TRBJ2-3; D remains ambiguous. The CDR3 covers 13 residues. The germline gives CDR1 LGHNA, CDR2 YNFKEQ. With 3 bases removed from V and 6 bases from J, the gap between germline ends came to 10 bases.

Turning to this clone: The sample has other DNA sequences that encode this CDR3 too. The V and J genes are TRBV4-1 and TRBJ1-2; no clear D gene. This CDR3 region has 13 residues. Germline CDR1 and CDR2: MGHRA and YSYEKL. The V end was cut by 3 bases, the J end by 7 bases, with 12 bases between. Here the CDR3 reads CASSQEAGRGYTF. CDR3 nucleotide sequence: TGCGCCAGCAGCCAGGAAGCAGGCCGTGGCTACACCTTC.

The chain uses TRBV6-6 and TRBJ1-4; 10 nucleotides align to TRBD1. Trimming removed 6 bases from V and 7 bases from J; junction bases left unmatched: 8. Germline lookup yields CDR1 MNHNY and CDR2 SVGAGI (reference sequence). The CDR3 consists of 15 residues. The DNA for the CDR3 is TGTGCCAGCAGAGTCCGGGACAGGGGAGGTGAAAAACTGTTTTTT. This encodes CASRVRDRGGEKLFF.

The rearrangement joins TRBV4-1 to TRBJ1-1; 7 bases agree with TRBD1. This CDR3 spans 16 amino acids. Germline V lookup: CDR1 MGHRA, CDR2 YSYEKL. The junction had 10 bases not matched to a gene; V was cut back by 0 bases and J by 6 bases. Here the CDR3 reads CASSQDTGQLWPEAFF. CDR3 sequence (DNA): TGCGCCAGCAGCCAAGATACGGGACAGCTATGGCCTGAAGCTTTCTTT.

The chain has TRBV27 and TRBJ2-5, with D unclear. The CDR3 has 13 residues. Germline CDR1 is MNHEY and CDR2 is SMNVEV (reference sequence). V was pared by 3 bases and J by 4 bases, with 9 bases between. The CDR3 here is CASSLKERETQYF. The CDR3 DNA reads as TGTGCCAGCAGTTTGAAAGAAAGAGAGACCCAGTACTTC.

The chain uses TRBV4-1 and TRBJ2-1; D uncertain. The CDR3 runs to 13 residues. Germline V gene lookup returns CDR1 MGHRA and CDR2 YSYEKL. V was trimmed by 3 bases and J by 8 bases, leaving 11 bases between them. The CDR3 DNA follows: TGCGCCAGCAGCCATCAGCTAATGTATGAGCAGTTCTTC. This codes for CASSHQLMYEQFF.

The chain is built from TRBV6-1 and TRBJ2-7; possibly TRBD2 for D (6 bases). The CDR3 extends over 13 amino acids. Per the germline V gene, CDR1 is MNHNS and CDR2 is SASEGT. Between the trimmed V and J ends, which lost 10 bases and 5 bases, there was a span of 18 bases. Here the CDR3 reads CAIRAGRLNEQYF. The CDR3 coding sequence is TGTGCCATCCGCGCGGGGCGCTTAAACGAGCAGTACTTC.

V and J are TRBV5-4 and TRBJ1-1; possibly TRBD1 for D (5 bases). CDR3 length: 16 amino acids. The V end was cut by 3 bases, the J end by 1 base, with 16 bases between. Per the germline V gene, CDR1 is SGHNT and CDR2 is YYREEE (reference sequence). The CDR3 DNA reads TGTGCCAGCAGCTCCGGCGCGGGACCGACGAACACTGAAGCTTTCTTT. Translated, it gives CASSSGAGPTNTEAFF.